The source of this T cell receptor beta chain is a study of control samples from healthy donors and cancer patients. Generated by immunoSEQ multiplex PCR, the TCRdb table keeps only in-frame clones and is missing some. The sample records about 160,000 clones, 92% being singletons. Trimming at V came to 3 bases and at J to 4 bases, leaving 4 bases not matched to a gene. Looked up from germline, CDR1 is LGHNA and CDR2 is YNFKEQ. The CDR3 is 16 residues long. Material: blood. The gene calls are TRBV4-2 and TRBJ1-6; 9 nucleotides match TRBD1. The sequence came from a woman in her thirties in good health. The CDR3 DNA is TGTGCCAGCAGCCAGGGGACAGGGCTGTATAATTCACCCCTCCACTTT. Amino acid sequence: CASSQGTGLYNSPLHF.